Presented here are 25 T cell receptor beta chains from one specimen sequenced in a study of blood T cell repertoires in COVID-19. The table came from immunoSEQ multiplex PCR; TCRdb's copy has only in-frame clones and leaves some out. The sample records about 82,000 clones, around 86% being singletons. The specimen was peripheral blood. These receptors came from a man at least 80 years old with acute or convalescent COVID-19.

The chain has TRBV7-9 and TRBJ2-5; D possibly corresponds to TRBD1 (6 bases). Per germline, CDR1 SEHNR and CDR2 FQNEAQ (reference sequence). Trimming took 2 bases from V and 5 from J, leaving 9 bases between them. The CDR3 runs to 13 residues. The CDR3 loop reads CASSLQGSETQYF. In nucleotides, the CDR3 is TGTGCCAGCAGCTTACAGGGGTCGGAGACCCAGTACTTC. The full variable domain, in which reference TRBV7-9 and TRBJ2-5 provide the parts outside the CDR3, is DTGVSQNPRHKITKRGQNVTFRCDPISEHNRLYWYRQTLGQGPEFLTYFQNEAQLEKSRLLSDRFSAERPKGSFSTLEIQRTEQGDSAMYLCASSLQGSETQYFGPGTRLLVL.

This chain joins TRBV12-5 and TRBJ2-5; TRBD1 might be the D (5 bases). The CDR3 extends over 11 amino acids. In germline, CDR1 is LGHNT, CDR2 FRNRAP. Trimming pared 8 bases from V and 2 bases from J, leaving 6 bases between. The CDR3 region is CASRGQETQYF. CDR3 in DNA: TGTGCTAGTAGGGGTCAAGAGACCCAGTACTTC.

This chain's CDR3 is CASSYSGRAYNEQFF. The CDR3 coding sequence is TGTGCCAGCAGTTATAGCGGGAGGGCCTACAATGAGCAGTTCTTC. The chain links TRBV2 to TRBJ2-1, with 11 positions matching TRBD2. The CDR3 has 15 amino acids. The junction had 2 bases not matched to a gene; V was cut back by 5 bases and J by 2 bases. The V gene's germline CDR1 is SNHLY and CDR2 FYNNEI.

J is TRBJ1-2 and V is TRBV7-3; weak D call: TRBD1 (5 bases). V dropped 2 bases and J dropped 8 bases, with 9 bases sitting between them. The CDR3 is 12 amino acids. Germline CDR1 and CDR2: SGHTA and FQGTGA. The CDR3 sequence is CASSLDRGGYTF. The CDR3 coding sequence is TGTGCCAGCAGCTTAGACAGAGGCGGCTACACCTTC. Looking up the rest from reference TRBV7-3 and TRBJ1-2 gives the full variable domain: GAGVSQTPSNKVTEKGKYVELRCDPISGHTALYWYRQSLGQGPEFLIYFQGTGAADDSGLPNDRFFAVRPEGSVSTLKIQRTERGDSAVYLCASSLDRGGYTFGSGTRLTVV.

The chain links TRBV28 to TRBJ1-1; 11 nucleotides match TRBD1. Trimming at V came to 6 bases and at J to 11 bases, leaving 8 bases not matched to a gene. Germline lookup yields CDR1 MDHEN and CDR2 SYDVKM. This CDR3 is built from 13 residues. CDR3 protein: CASRRGQGGEAFF. In DNA, the CDR3 is TGTGCCAGCAGACGGGGACAGGGGGGTGAGGCTTTCTTT.

The chain uses TRBV30 and TRBJ1-1; D is possibly TRBD1 (5 bases). Trimming left V 5 bases short and J 4 bases short, with 17 bases between. CDR1 and CDR2 (germline): GTSNPN, SVGIG (reference sequence). This CDR3 comprises 14 residues. Here the CDR3 reads CAWFTPGLSTEAFF. CDR3 bases: TGTGCCTGGTTTACCCCAGGGCTAAGCACTGAAGCTTTCTTT.

This clone was seen more than once but under ten times. This rearrangement joins TRBV4-1 to TRBJ1-2; D possibly corresponds to TRBD1 (6 bases). CDR3 length: 15 residues. V was shortened by 4 bases and J by 4 bases, with 16 bases between the two germline ends. CDR1 and CDR2 (germline): MGHRA, YSYEKL. The CDR3 bases are TGCGCCAGCAGCCCGCAAGGGGGGACTACCTATGGCTACACCTTC. The encoded protein is CASSPQGGTTYGYTF.

The CDR3 DNA sequence: TGTGCCAGTAGTATTCGGACAGGGGGCAATCAGCCCCAGCATTTT. It codes for CASSIRTGGNQPQHF. The chain links TRBV19 to TRBJ1-5; 9 bases are shared with TRBD1. J lost 2 bases, V lost 3 bases, and 2 bases had no gene match. This CDR3 is 15 amino acids long. Germline V gene data show CDR1 as LNHDA and CDR2 as SQIVND (reference sequence).

This clone was observed a few times. This chain joins TRBV18 and TRBJ1-5; 7 bases are a match to TRBD1. The CDR3 totals 16 residues. Germline V gene data show CDR1 as KGHSH and CDR2 as LQKENI. V lost 5 bases to trimming and J lost 2 bases; unmatched junction nucleotides: 9. The CDR3 here is CASSAISGGGNQPQHF. The CDR3 bases are TGTGCCAGCTCAGCCATCTCAGGGGGAGGCAATCAGCCCCAGCATTTT.

This clone appeared once. J is TRBJ2-1 and V is TRBV25-1, with 8 positions matching TRBD1. The germline CDR1 and CDR2 sequences are MGHDK and SYGVNS. This CDR3 contains 17 residues. With 1 base clipped from V and 0 bases from J, the junction kept 5 bases outside the gene matches. CDR3 in DNA: TGTGCCAGCAGTGAATTCTTGACAGGGGACTCCTACAATGAGCAGTTCTTC. Translating it yields CASSEFLTGDSYNEQFF. Complete variable domain (other parts from reference TRBV25-1 and TRBJ2-1): EADIYQTPRYLVIGTGKKITLECSQTMGHDKMYWYQQDPGMELHLIHYSYGVNSTEKGDLSSESTVSRIRTEHFPLTLESARPSHTSQYLCASSEFLTGDSYNEQFFGPGTRLTVL.

In this sample, this clone turned up a few times. Other DNA sequences in this sample translate to the same CDR3. This chain joins TRBV19 and TRBJ1-1; D possibly corresponds to TRBD1 (6 bases). The V end was cut by 3 bases, the J end by 0 bases, with 8 bases between. The germline CDR1 and CDR2 sequences are LNHDA and SQIVND (reference sequence). The length of the CDR3 is 14 residues. CDR3 nucleotide sequence: TGTGCCAGTAGTATTCAGGGGTTGAACACTGAAGCTTTCTTT. Translated, it gives CASSIQGLNTEAFF.

The CDR3 loop is CASSTPGLAGYEQYF. Here the CDR3 DNA reads TGTGCCAGCAGCACACCGGGACTAGCGGGATATGAGCAGTACTTC. The V and J genes are TRBV6-2 or TRBV6-3 and TRBJ2-7; 13 positions agree with TRBD2. The CDR3 has 15 residues. Germline V lookup: CDR1 MNHEY, CDR2 SVGEGT. The trim removed 6 bases at V and 7 bases at J, leaving 9 bases unmatched.

The chain has TRBV7-6 and TRBJ1-5; TRBD1 is a possible D gene (6 bases). The CDR3 loop spans 15 amino acids. Germline CDR1 reads SGHVS; CDR2 reads FNYEAQ. Trimming took off 3 bases at V and 0 bases at J, with 9 bases between the two ends. This CDR3 is CASSLLGHSNQPQHF. The DNA of the CDR3 is TGTGCCAGCAGCTTGTTGGGACATAGCAATCAGCCCCAGCATTTT. The variable domain in full, completed from reference TRBV7-6 and TRBJ1-5, reads GAGVSQSPRYKVTKRGQDVALRCDPISGHVSLYWYRQALGQGPEFLTYFNYEAQQDKSGLPNDRFSAERPEGSISTLTIQRTEQRDSAMYRCASSLLGHSNQPQHFGDGTRLSIL.

The chain is built from TRBV5-1 and TRBJ1-1; perhaps TRBD1 as D (5 bases). The CDR3 covers 14 residues. Germline V gene sequence: CDR1 SGHRS, CDR2 YFSETQ. Trimming cost V 0 bases and J 4 bases, with 10 bases left between them. CDR3 coding DNA: TGCGCCAGCAGCTTGGAAGGGGCCGGCACTGAAGCTTTCTTT. Translation: CASSLEGAGTEAFF. Together with reference TRBV5-1 and TRBJ1-1, the CDR3 gives the full variable domain: KAGVTQTPRYLIKTRGQQVTLSCSPISGHRSVSWYQQTPGQGLQFLFEYFSETQRNKGNFPGRFSGRQFSNSRSEMNVSTLELGDSALYLCASSLEGAGTEAFFGQGTRLTVV.

This clone has a single count. V is TRBV11-3 and J is TRBJ1-3; 9 nucleotides line up with TRBD1. V lost 4 bases and J lost 0; bases outside the gene matches: 1. Per germline, CDR1 SGHNT and CDR2 YENEEA. There are 15 residues in the CDR3. In DNA form, the CDR3 reads TGTGCCAGCAGCTCGGGACAGGGCTCTGGAAACACCATATATTTT. Translating it yields CASSSGQGSGNTIYF. The variable domain in full, with the rest retrieved from reference TRBV11-3 and TRBJ1-3, is EAGVVQSPRYKIIEKKQPVAFWCNPISGHNTLYWYLQNLGQGPELLIRYENEEAVDDSQLPKDRFSAERLKGVDSTLKIQPAELGDSAVYLCASSSGQGSGNTIYFGEGSWLTVV.

The V gene is TRBV7-3, the J gene TRBJ1-1, with TRBD1 matching over 8 bases. The germline V gene has CDR1 SGHTA and CDR2 FQGTGA. With V trimmed by 5 bases and J by 4 bases, 6 bases remained unmatched. This CDR3 has 14 amino acids. CDR3 residues: CASSPQGEGTEAFF. DNA of the CDR3: TGTGCCAGCAGCCCACAGGGGGAAGGCACTGAAGCTTTCTTT. The variable domain in full, completed from reference TRBV7-3 and TRBJ1-1, reads GAGVSQTPSNKVTEKGKYVELRCDPISGHTALYWYRQSLGQGPEFLIYFQGTGAADDSGLPNDRFFAVRPEGSVSTLKIQRTERGDSAVYLCASSPQGEGTEAFFGQGTRLTVV.

The rearrangement joins TRBV2 to TRBJ1-5; D gene unclear. The V gene lost 5 bases and the J gene lost 0 bases, with 14 bases spanning the gap. The CDR3 has 16 amino acids. Germline V gene data show CDR1 as SNHLY and CDR2 as FYNNEI. The CDR3, as DNA: TGTGCCAGCAGTCCGGGAGTGGGCAGTAGCAATCAGCCCCAGCATTTT. It translates to CASSPGVGSSNQPQHF.

The chain joins TRBV5-1 to TRBJ2-7; D may be TRBD1 (6 bases). V was shortened by 0 bases and J by 1 base, with 8 bases between the two germline ends. Germline CDR1 reads SGHRS; CDR2 reads YFSETQ. The CDR3 is 14 residues long. The CDR3 region has the DNA TGCGCCAGCAGCTTGGGGACAGATTCCTACGAGCAGTACTTC. It is translated as CASSLGTDSYEQYF.

The V gene is TRBV11-1, the J gene TRBJ2-3, with D uncertain. Deletions cut 3 bases from V and 1 base from J, with 5 bases between. This CDR3 contains 13 residues. CDR1 and CDR2 from the germline V gene are SGHAT and FQDESV (reference sequence). The CDR3 is CASSFSGTDTQYF. In nucleotides, the CDR3 is TGTGCCAGCAGCTTTTCTGGCACAGATACGCAGTATTTT. The whole variable domain, remainder taken from reference TRBV11-1 and TRBJ2-3, is EAEVAQSPRYKITEKSQAVAFWCDPISGHATLYWYRQILGQGPELLVQFQDESVVDDSQLPKDRFSAERLKGVDSTLKIQPAELGDSAMYLCASSFSGTDTQYFGPGTRLTVL.

V is TRBV4-1 and J is TRBJ1-2; 9 bases are a match to TRBD1. This CDR3 spans 19 amino acids. V shed 4 bases, J shed 2 bases, and the junction held 17 bases outside the gene matches. CDR1 is MGHRA, CDR2 YSYEKL, per germline. The DNA of the CDR3 is TGCGCCAGCAGCCGAAGATCGATCCCCGGGACAGGGATAAACTATGGCTACACCTTC. Protein sequence: CASSRRSIPGTGINYGYTF.

This chain connects TRBV10-2 to TRBJ2-3; TRBD1 matches 7 bases. Germline V CDR1 and CDR2: WSHSY, SAAADI. V shed 6 bases and J 5 bases; nucleotides not matched to a gene: 8. The CDR3 loop spans 14 amino acids. Written as DNA, the CDR3 is TGCGCCAGCAGGGAAGGGGGCCCGAGAGATACGCAGTATTTT. It encodes CASREGGPRDTQYF.

In its sample, this clone was seen a few times. The gene calls are TRBV25-1 and TRBJ2-1; D call uncertain. The CDR3 contains 11 residues. Germline V gene data show CDR1 as MGHDK and CDR2 as SYGVNS. Trimming stripped 1 base from V and 11 bases from J, with 6 bases between. CDR3 DNA: TGTGCCAGCAGTGAATGGAGCCAGCAGTTCTTC. Encoded protein: CASSEWSQQFF. The entire variable domain, with the rest obtained from reference TRBV25-1 and TRBJ2-1, is as follows: EADIYQTPRYLVIGTGKKITLECSQTMGHDKMYWYQQDPGMELHLIHYSYGVNSTEKGDLSSESTVSRIRTEHFPLTLESARPSHTSQYLCASSEWSQQFFGPGTRLTVL.

This clone is a singleton in its sample. This chain connects TRBV11-2 to TRBJ2-1; 9 bases match TRBD2. V gave up 5 bases and J gave up 7 bases; unmatched junction bases: 12. This CDR3 is built from 16 residues. Per the germline V gene, CDR1 is SGHAT and CDR2 is FQNNGV. Written as DNA, the CDR3 is TGTGCCAGCAGCGTTACTAGCGGGTTCTCGAGGAATGAGCAGTTCTTC. Residues: CASSVTSGFSRNEQFF.

The V and J genes are TRBV18 and TRBJ2-2, with 7 bases aligning to TRBD2. The CDR3 covers 14 residues. V dropped 5 bases and J dropped 6; count of bases not matched to a gene: 6. The germline gives CDR1 KGHSH, CDR2 LQKENI. In DNA form, the CDR3 reads TGTGCCAGCTCAGCGGGAGTAAGTGCCGGGGAGCTGTTTTTT. Its translation is CASSAGVSAGELFF.

The chain links TRBV7-9 to TRBJ2-5; 8 bases are shared with TRBD1. V lost 4 bases and J lost 9; bases outside the gene matches: 13. The CDR3 totals 15 residues. In germline, CDR1 is SEHNR, CDR2 FQNEAQ (reference sequence). The CDR3 sequence: CASSYGQGTPFAQYF. The DNA for the CDR3 is TGTGCCAGCAGCTATGGACAGGGAACACCGTTCGCCCAGTACTTC.